Shown below are 24 T cell receptor beta chains from a single sample sequenced in a study of shared clonotypes between healthy human individuals (dated by TCRdb to 2018 to 2020). Libraries came from the immunoSEQ multiplex PCR assay. This immuneACCESS table, as held by TCRdb, lists in-frame sequences with V and J called but not all clones. Of the missing ones, under half trace to an unresolved V gene in checked studies; the others have no known cause. This sample holds millions of clones; roughly 96% were observed only once. About 0.13% of the sample is held by the ten biggest clonotypes. Sequencing input: naive CD4+ T cells sorted from blood. Read against the paper, the sample's cell subset or site label means: CD45RA+ positively selected. All receptors derive from a man between 18 and 35 years old in good health.

This clone was recorded once. V and J are TRBV28 and TRBJ1-5, with D possibly TRBD1 on 6 matching bases. V lost 6 bases and J 0 bases, leaving 18 bases between the germline ends. This CDR3 is built from 17 residues. Germline V gives CDR1 MDHEN, CDR2 SYDVKM. CDR3 nucleotides: TGTGCCAGCAGCCCCGGGGGGCAGGGACGTAGCAATCAGCCCCAGCATTTT. It specifies CASSPGGQGRSNQPQHF.

This chain uses TRBV6-1 with TRBJ2-2, with 8 bases identical to TRBD2. The CDR3 has 14 residues. The germline gives CDR1 MNHNS, CDR2 SASEGT. V shed 8 bases, J shed 7 bases, and the junction held 9 bases outside the gene matches. The CDR3 region has the DNA TGTGCCAGCGTGGAAGCGGGAGCATACGGGGAGCTGTTTTTT. It is translated as CASVEAGAYGELFF.

CDR3 DNA sequence: TGTGCCAGCAGCGTAGGAGTGGAGGGGGCCTTCTACGAGCAGTACTTC. It is translated as CASSVGVEGAFYEQYF. This sequence joins TRBV9 and TRBJ2-7; D might be TRBD1 (7 bases). Per the germline V gene, CDR1 is SGDLS and CDR2 is YYNGEE. The CDR3 is 16 residues long. V shed 0 bases and J shed 3 bases, with 16 bases lying between them. Variable domain in full (rest from reference TRBV9 and TRBJ2-7): DSGVTQTPKHLITATGQRVTLRCSPRSGDLSVYWYQQSLDQGLQFLIQYYNGEERAKGNILERFSAQQFPDLHSELNLSSLELGDSALYFCASSVGVEGAFYEQYFGPGTRLTVT.

The chain combines TRBV2 with TRBJ2-7, with TRBD2 identical over 10 bases. Germline V gene lookup returns CDR1 SNHLY and CDR2 FYNNEI. The CDR3 is made up of 15 amino acids. J gave up 0 bases and V 6 bases, and 5 bases lay outside the gene matches. The CDR3 region has the DNA TGTGCCAGCAGCGCTAGGACTAGCGGCTCCTACGAGCAGTACTTC. It yields the protein CASSARTSGSYEQYF.

The chain recombines TRBV5-4 with TRBJ2-5; 7 positions match TRBD2. The CDR3 runs to 17 residues. V gave up 4 bases and J gave up 4 bases; unmatched junction bases: 16. In germline, CDR1 is SGHNT, CDR2 YYREEE (reference sequence). The DNA for the CDR3 is TGTGCCAGCAGCAAGGGAGTAGCGGTGGGAGGGGCAGAGACCCAGTACTTC. This codes for CASSKGVAVGGAETQYF.

The chain recombines TRBV4-1 with TRBJ2-1, with unresolved D. Trimming took 4 bases from V and 0 from J, leaving 16 bases between them. Germline assignment: CDR1 MGHRA and CDR2 YSYEKL. The CDR3 spans 17 residues. The DNA of the CDR3 is TGCGCCAGCAGCCCGACAAGTAGGGCGAGCTCCTACAATGAGCAGTTCTTC. Protein sequence: CASSPTSRASSYNEQFF.

Comment on this clone: In the same sample, other DNA sequences code for this CDR3. J is TRBJ2-7 and V is TRBV5-1, with 7 nucleotides matching TRBD1. CDR3 length: 15 residues. Per the germline V gene, CDR1 is SGHRS and CDR2 is YFSETQ. The V gene end was trimmed by 2 bases and the J gene end by 0 bases; junction bases not matched to a gene: 5. CDR3 sequence reads: CASSLTGTASYEQYF. The CDR3 bases are TGCGCCAGCAGCTTAACCGGGACAGCCTCCTACGAGCAGTACTTC.

The chain uses TRBV7-2 and TRBJ1-1, with no clear D. Trimming pared 5 bases from V and 5 bases from J, leaving 15 bases between. CDR1 SGHTA and CDR2 FQGNSA come from the germline V gene. The CDR3 sequence is 14 residues long. The CDR3 sequence: CASSPNQVRTEAFF. The DNA of the CDR3 is TGTGCCAGCAGCCCGAACCAGGTTCGGACTGAAGCTTTCTTT. Together with reference TRBV7-2 and TRBJ1-1, the CDR3 gives the full variable domain: GAGVSQSPSNKVTEKGKDVELRCDPISGHTALYWYRQSLGQGLEFLIYFQGNSAPDKSGLPSDRFSAERTGGSVSTLTIQRTQQEDSAVYLCASSPNQVRTEAFFGQGTRLTVV.

The chain carries TRBV21-1 and TRBJ2-7. TRBV21-1 is annotated as a pseudogene. The CDR3 contains 16 residues. CDR3 residues: CASSPPRGEKDYEQYF. CDR3 nucleotides: TGTGCCAGCAGCCCACCAAGAGGGGAGAAGGACTACGAGCAGTACTTC.

J is TRBJ2-5 and V is TRBV20-1; maybe TRBD2 (5 bases). The CDR3 extends over 11 amino acids. V gave up 4 bases and J gave up 5 bases, with 8 bases separating them. Per germline, CDR1 DFQATT and CDR2 SNEGSKA (reference sequence). The CDR3 coding sequence is TGCAGTGCTACGAGGGAGGAGACCCAGTACTTC. Amino acid sequence: CSATREETQYF.

V usage is TRBV29-1 and J usage is TRBJ2-7; the D call may be TRBD1 or TRBD2 (5 bases each). Germline V gene data show CDR1 as SQVTM and CDR2 as ANQGSEA. Deletions cut 7 bases from V and 2 bases from J, with 15 bases between. There are 13 residues in the CDR3. CDR3 in DNA: TGCAGCGCCCTTTCGGGACCTACCTACGAGCAGTACTTC. The encoded protein is CSALSGPTYEQYF.

This clone has more than one count but fewer than ten. Other DNA sequences in this specimen translate into the identical CDR3. This rearrangement joins TRBV5-4 to TRBJ2-3; perhaps TRBD1 as D (5 bases). This CDR3 has 16 amino acids. Germline V gene data show CDR1 as SGHNT and CDR2 as YYREEE (reference sequence). Trimming took 0 bases from V and 2 from J, leaving 13 bases between them. The CDR3 spells CASSLVLDRLTDTQYF. The CDR3 bases are TGTGCCAGCAGCTTGGTTCTTGACAGACTCACAGATACGCAGTATTTT.

Details on this clone: Sequence at one end of the junction differs from germline and may be a read error. V and J are TRBV4-2 and TRBJ1-2; a weak D match, TRBD1 (5 bases). CDR1 is LGHNA and CDR2 is YNFKEQ in the germline V gene. This CDR3 has 14 amino acids. CDR3 nucleotide sequence: TGTGCCAGCAGCAAAGATAGGGACAACTATGGCTACACCTTC. This encodes CASSKDRDNYGYTF.

The chain couples TRBV5-4 to TRBJ2-5; D not resolved. This CDR3 is 12 amino acids long. Trimming took off 2 bases at V and 0 bases at J, with 2 bases between the two ends. CDR1 and CDR2 from the germline V gene are SGHNT and YYREEE (reference sequence). The CDR3 protein is CASSFDQETQYF. The CDR3 DNA reads as TGTGCCAGCAGCTTTGACCAAGAGACCCAGTACTTC.

The chain joins TRBV28 to TRBJ1-4, with D maybe TRBD1 (5 bases). This CDR3 comprises 14 residues. Between the trimmed V and J ends, which lost 5 bases and 10 bases, there was a span of 17 bases. The V gene's germline CDR1 is MDHEN and CDR2 SYDVKM. DNA for the CDR3: TGTGCCAGCAGTCTTGGGGGATCCGCGGGAAAACTGTTTTTT. Its protein product is CASSLGGSAGKLFF.

The chain is built from TRBV14 and TRBJ2-3, with 7 bases identical to TRBD2. This CDR3 region has 16 residues. V lost 4 bases, J lost 0 bases, and 7 bases stayed unmatched. In germline, CDR1 is SGHDN, CDR2 FVKESK. The CDR3 DNA reads TGTGCCAGCAGCCGAGAACTAGCGCCTAGCACAGATACGCAGTATTTT. This encodes CASSRELAPSTDTQYF.

The chain employs TRBV5-1 and TRBJ2-7; D remains ambiguous. Trimming pared 1 base from V and 0 bases from J, leaving 8 bases between. The CDR3 spans 14 residues. Germline V gives CDR1 SGHRS, CDR2 YFSETQ. CDR3 bases: TGCGCCAGCAGCTTGATGGTTAACTCCTACGAGCAGTACTTC. Amino acid sequence: CASSLMVNSYEQYF.

This clone occurred once. The rearrangement uses TRBV7-2 and TRBJ2-7; 10 bases fit TRBD2. CDR3 length: 17 amino acids. Losses at the gene ends were 0 bases for V and 1 base for J; bases not matched to a gene: 6. Germline V CDR1 and CDR2: SGHTA, FQGNSA. The CDR3 is CASSLAPLAGKSYEQYF. Here the CDR3 DNA reads TGTGCCAGCAGCTTAGCCCCACTAGCGGGGAAGTCCTACGAGCAGTACTTC.

The chain uses TRBV30 and TRBJ2-3, with D possibly matching TRBD2 (5 bases). The V end lost 0 bases, the J end lost 2 bases, and 12 bases lay between the germline ends. Per germline, CDR1 GTSNPN and CDR2 SVGIG (reference sequence). The CDR3 runs to 15 residues. The CDR3 region has the DNA TGTGCCTGGAGTGTAAAACGGGGATTCACAGATACGCAGTATTTT. This codes for CAWSVKRGFTDTQYF.

On this clone itself: Other DNA sequences in the same sample also yield this CDR3. The genes are TRBV6-5 and TRBJ2-1, with TRBD2 identical over 13 bases. The ends lost 3 bases at V and 6 bases at J; junction bases unmatched: 5. The CDR3 runs 16 residues. Per germline, CDR1 MNHEY and CDR2 SVGAGI. CDR3 DNA: TGTGCCAGCAGTTATTCCGGACTAGCGGGGGTCAATGAGCAGTTCTTC. Protein: CASSYSGLAGVNEQFF.

This chain connects TRBV7-9 to TRBJ1-2, with TRBD1 identical over 9 bases. CDR3 length equals 16 residues. Germline CDR1 and CDR2: SEHNR and FQNEAQ (reference sequence). V dropped 6 bases and J dropped 4; count of bases not matched to a gene: 12. The CDR3 here is CASRSPTTGGTYGYTF. CDR3 nucleotide sequence: TGTGCCAGCAGGAGTCCCACGACAGGGGGAACCTATGGCTACACCTTC. Supplemented by reference TRBV7-9 and TRBJ1-2, the full variable domain reads DTGVSQNPRHKITKRGQNVTFRCDPISEHNRLYWYRQTLGQGPEFLTYFQNEAQLEKSRLLSDRFSAERPKGSFSTLEIQRTEQGDSAMYLCASRSPTTGGTYGYTFGSGTRLTVV.

Concerning this clone: Other DNA sequences within the sample encode an identical CDR3. The chain recombines TRBV5-1 with TRBJ2-5; the D gene is possibly TRBD1 (6 bases). CDR1 is SGHRS, CDR2 YFSETQ, per germline. V was clipped by 3 bases and J by 2 bases, with 11 bases between them. The CDR3 loop spans 14 amino acids. CDR3 DNA sequence: TGCGCCAGCAGCTATGGACAGCTTCAAGAGACCCAGTACTTC. It yields the protein CASSYGQLQETQYF.

V is TRBV5-1 and J is TRBJ2-5; D unresolved. CDR1 and CDR2 from the germline V gene are SGHRS and YFSETQ. V was shortened by 4 bases and J by 3 bases, with 13 bases between the two germline ends. The CDR3 sequence is 14 residues long. The DNA for the CDR3 is TGCGCCAGCAGCCCGCCATCTGGGAAAGAGACCCAGTACTTC. It codes for CASSPPSGKETQYF.

The V gene is TRBV30, the J gene TRBJ2-7; tentatively, D is TRBD1 or TRBD2 (6 bases each). This CDR3 has 14 amino acids. V dropped 0 bases and J dropped 5 bases, with 14 bases sitting between them. The germline V gene has CDR1 GTSNPN and CDR2 SVGIG (reference sequence). This chain's CDR3 is CAWSVLTRGHEQYF. The DNA of the CDR3 is TGTGCCTGGAGTGTACTAACCCGGGGGCACGAGCAGTACTTC. The variable domain in full, completed from reference TRBV30 and TRBJ2-7, reads SQTIHQWPATLVQPVGSPLSLECTVEGTSNPNLYWYRQAAGRGLQLLFYSVGIGQISSEVPQNLSASRPQDRQFILSSKKLLLSDSGFYLCAWSVLTRGHEQYFGPGTRLTVT.